These 7 T cell receptor beta chains originate from one sample sequenced in a study of T cell responses to AZD1222 COVID-19 vaccine. Clones were read by immunoSEQ multiplex PCR, and TCRdb kept only the in-frame ones, dropping some. Found here are some 130,000 clones, approximately 90% of them singletons; the top ten hold around 3.5%. Sequencing was performed on peripheral blood, taken on day 0 of AZD1222 vaccination. The receptors come from an adult in good health.

The rearrangement uses TRBV15 and TRBJ2-5, with 10 bases identical to TRBD1. Trimming removed 1 base from V and 6 bases from J; junction bases left unmatched: 2. The CDR3 is 14 residues long. Germline lookup yields CDR1 LNHNV and CDR2 YYDKDF (reference sequence). The CDR3 bases are TGTGCCACCAGCAGAGGGGGACAGGGGAAGACCCAGTACTTC. It specifies CATSRGGQGKTQYF.

The chain couples TRBV19 to TRBJ1-3; D unresolved. The CDR3 is made up of 15 amino acids. V was pared by 7 bases and J by 0 bases, with 13 bases between. Germline V CDR1 and CDR2: LNHDA, SQIVND (reference sequence). The chain's CDR3 is CASNHLGGSGNTIYF. The CDR3 region has the DNA TGTGCCAGTAATCATTTGGGTGGCTCTGGAAACACCATATATTTT.

This rearrangement joins TRBV29-1 to TRBJ2-2; TRBD2 aligns across 13 bases. The CDR3 length is 15 residues. CDR1 SQVTM and CDR2 ANQGSEA come from the germline V gene. J was trimmed by 6 bases and V by 4 bases; bases with no gene match: 5. The CDR3 coding sequence is TGCAGCGTTGGGACTAGCGGGGGCTCATCCGGGGAGCTGTTTTTT. It encodes CSVGTSGGSSGELFF.

J is TRBJ2-1 and V is TRBV4-1; possible D gene TRBD1, 7 bases. The CDR3 runs to 14 residues. V gave up 4 bases and J gave up 8 bases, with 15 bases separating them. Per germline, CDR1 MGHRA and CDR2 YSYEKL. The CDR3 reads CASSRGGGMYEQFF. The CDR3, as DNA: TGCGCCAGCAGCCGCGGAGGGGGCATGTATGAGCAGTTCTTC.

The rearrangement links TRBV6-5 to TRBJ1-5, with D tentatively TRBD1 (5 bases). Trimming left V 6 bases short and J 3 bases short, with 12 bases between. The CDR3 loop spans 14 amino acids. Per germline, CDR1 MNHEY and CDR2 SVGAGI. The CDR3 is CASSPPGTNQPQHF. CDR3 DNA: TGTGCCAGCAGCCCCCCAGGGACCAATCAGCCCCAGCATTTT.

J is TRBJ2-3 and V is TRBV6-4; D possibly matches TRBD1 or TRBD2 (5 bases each). V shed 10 bases and J shed 6 bases, with 17 bases lying between them. CDR1 and CDR2 from the germline V gene are MRHNA and SNTAGT. The CDR3 sequence is 13 residues long. This CDR3 is CATKGQGGDTQYF. CDR3 nucleotide sequence: TGTGCCACCAAGGGGCAGGGCGGGGATACGCAGTATTTT.

The rearrangement uses TRBV4-2 and TRBJ1-6, with D perhaps TRBD1 (5 bases). This CDR3 comprises 16 residues. Trimming removed 0 bases at V and 6 bases at J, with 12 bases between. Germline V gene data show CDR1 as LGHNA and CDR2 as YNFKEQ. CDR3 sequence reads: CASSQDRAGRNSPLHF. Here the CDR3 DNA reads TGTGCCAGCAGCCAAGATAGGGCAGGGCGTAATTCACCCCTCCACTTT.